Sequencing of this T cell receptor beta chain was carried out in a study of CD4 and CD8 cells across lung adenocarcinoma regions. TCRdb processed the PCR reads anew with MiXCR; each CDR3 protein has one entry. The top ten hold around 16% of the sample, which has around 15,000 distinct CDR3 sequences, roughly 45% seen once. The patients had localized lung adenocarcinoma, a non-small cell subtype. Germline assignment: CDR1 MNHEY and CDR2 SMNVEV (reference sequence). CDR3 length: 13 residues. Notes on this clonotype: The junction shows a germline mismatch at one end, possibly a read error.

The chain combines TRBV27 with TRBJ2-3; no clear D. The sample consisted of CD4+ T cells from the center of a lung tumor. This receptor was obtained from a male donor with lung adenocarcinoma. The CD4 and CD8 labels of this study may be unreliable. DNA of the CDR3: TGTGCCAGCGGTTTTGGGCCGCGGGATACGCAGTATTTT. Protein product: CASGFGPRDTQYF.